The 24 T cell receptor beta chains listed next were all sequenced from one sample in a study of Graves' ophthalmopathy and Graves' hyperthyroidism. Transcripts of RNA were the source for amplifying TCR beta CDR3 regions. The library came from an HTBI-primed first-round RT-PCR and a second-round multiplex PCR. One entry per CDR3 protein, called by TCRdb with MiXCR from the multiplex PCR reads. In the table there are 350,000 to 450,000 distinct CDR3 sequences, about 21% of which are singletons. The sample comprised peripheral blood. The receptors were sampled from a woman younger than 30 with stable Graves' hyperthyroidism.

CDR3 sequence reads: CASLLPVTSRNTGELFF. Written as DNA, the CDR3 is TGTGCCAGCTTACTCCCCGTGACTAGCAGGAACACCGGGGAGCTGTTTTTT. The gene calls are TRBV6-8 and TRBJ2-2, with 7 bases lining up with TRBD2. Germline V gene sequence: CDR1 MNHGY, CDR2 SAAAGT. The V and J ends lost 8 bases and 1 base, in that order; junction bases with no gene match: 13. This CDR3 comprises 17 residues.

This clonotype appeared many times. The chain uses TRBV12-3 or TRBV12-4 and TRBJ2-5; no definite D call. The CDR3 is made up of 11 amino acids. V lost 5 bases and J 3 bases, leaving 4 bases between the germline ends. This CDR3 is CASSRKETQYF. CDR3 DNA sequence: TGTGCCAGCAGTCGCAAAGAGACCCAGTACTTC.

This clonotype was detected many times. V gene TRBV6-2 or TRBV6-3 combines with J gene TRBJ1-5; no clear D gene. V was shortened by 5 bases and J by 1 base, with 12 bases between the two germline ends. The CDR3 contains 15 residues. CDR1 and CDR2 (germline): MNHEY, SVGEGT. The CDR3, as DNA: TGTGCCAGCAGTCTTAAATGGAAGAGCAATCAGCCCCAGCATTTT. Translated, it gives CASSLKWKSNQPQHF.

In this sample, this clonotype turned up many times. V gene TRBV6-2 or TRBV6-3 combines with J gene TRBJ1-1, with D hard to call. CDR3 length equals 16 residues. Germline-derived CDR1 and CDR2 are MNHEY and SVGEGT. Trimming pared 1 base from V and 3 bases from J, leaving 15 bases between. CDR3 amino acids: CASSYFSQGFYTEAFF. DNA for the CDR3: TGTGCCAGCAGTTACTTTTCCCAAGGATTCTACACTGAAGCTTTCTTT.

This clonotype was detected ten times or more. The rearrangement uses TRBV20-1 and TRBJ2-5; D remains unclear. Trimming left V 0 bases short and J 5 bases short, with 7 bases between. There are 12 residues in the CDR3. Germline V gene data show CDR1 as DFQATT and CDR2 as SNEGSKA (reference sequence). The CDR3 DNA reads TGCAGTGCTAGAGATGAAGATGAGACCCAGTACTTC. It is translated as CSARDEDETQYF.

This clonotype was observed a single time. The genes are TRBV12-3 or TRBV12-4 and TRBJ1-1; 7 nucleotides line up with TRBD1. The CDR3 has 12 residues. The V and J ends lost 6 bases and 7 bases, in that order; junction bases with no gene match: 5. DNA of the CDR3: TGTGCCAGCAGAGGGGACAGCATTGAAGCTTTCTTT. It codes for CASRGDSIEAFF.

This clonotype appeared many times. The rearrangement joins TRBV10-3 to TRBJ2-7, with a tentative D call TRBD1 (5 bases). The CDR3 spans 13 residues. V lost 3 bases, J lost 2 bases, and 8 bases lay in between. In germline, CDR1 is ENHRY, CDR2 SYGVKD. CDR3 DNA sequence: TGTGCCATCAGTGAAGGGGTGCCCTACGAGCAGTACTTC. It is translated as CAISEGVPYEQYF.

This clonotype was recorded at least ten times. The CDR3 loop reads CASSEVLEVGGYTF. The CDR3 DNA reads as TGTGCCAGCAGTGAGGTTCTGGAAGTGGGTGGCTACACCTTC. The V call is TRBV6-1, the J call TRBJ1-2; no definite D call. Germline CDR1 is MNHNS and CDR2 is SASEGT. V was trimmed by 3 bases and J by 7 bases, leaving 15 bases between them. This CDR3 has 14 residues.

This clonotype was detected many times. The rearrangement links TRBV11-2 to TRBJ2-5; D gene ambiguous. Germline V lookup: CDR1 SGHAT, CDR2 FQNNGV. This CDR3 region has 12 residues. V dropped 5 bases and J dropped 7 bases, with 11 bases sitting between them. CDR3 sequence reads: CASSPGPGTQYF. DNA for the CDR3: TGTGCCAGCAGCCCGGGCCCGGGGACCCAGTACTTC. The variable domain in full, completed from reference TRBV11-2 and TRBJ2-5, reads EAGVAQSPRYKIIEKRQSVAFWCNPISGHATLYWYQQILGQGPKLLIQFQNNGVVDDSQLPKDRFSAERLKGVDSTLKIQPAKLEDSAVYLCASSPGPGTQYFGPGTRLLVL.

This clonotype was recorded at least ten times. The chain joins TRBV6-5 to TRBJ2-7, with unresolved D. The CDR3 length is 15 residues. V was cut by 4 bases and J by 6 bases, with 19 bases left in between. Looked up from germline, CDR1 is MNHEY and CDR2 is SVGAGI. Written as DNA, the CDR3 is TGTGCCAGCAGTTTCGCTTTTGGGAAACGAGGCGAGCAGTACTTC. Translating gives CASSFAFGKRGEQYF.

This clonotype has at least ten counts. V usage is TRBV15 and J usage is TRBJ2-7; TRBD2 aligns across 7 bases. The CDR3 has 20 residues. The trim removed 0 bases at V and 2 bases at J, leaving 19 bases unmatched. Germline-derived CDR1 and CDR2 are LNHNV and YYDKDF (reference sequence). Written as DNA, the CDR3 is TGTGCCACCAGCAGAGATCTTGGCGGGAGCCGAACTGACTTGGCCTACGAGCAGTACTTC. Its protein product is CATSRDLGGSRTDLAYEQYF.

In this sample, this clonotype turned up many times. J is TRBJ2-7 and V is TRBV28, with 9 bases aligning to TRBD1. CDR1 MDHEN and CDR2 SYDVKM come from the germline V gene. This CDR3 has 13 amino acids. V shed 8 bases and J 5 bases; nucleotides not matched to a gene: 7. CDR3 DNA sequence: TGTGCCAGCTCAAGACAGGGGGTCAACGAGCAGTACTTC. Amino acid sequence: CASSRQGVNEQYF.

This clonotype was seen many times. This chain connects TRBV2 to TRBJ2-7; a weak D match, TRBD1 (6 bases). The length of the CDR3 is 13 residues. Looked up from germline, CDR1 is SNHLY and CDR2 is FYNNEI. Trimming cost V 6 bases and J 1 base, with 10 bases left between them. The chain's CDR3 is CASRFGQSYEQYF. The CDR3 DNA follows: TGTGCCAGCAGGTTTGGACAGTCCTACGAGCAGTACTTC.

There are many counts of this clonotype. The gene calls are TRBV30 and TRBJ1-1; D is perhaps TRBD1 (5 bases). The CDR3 contains 14 residues. Germline V gene lookup returns CDR1 GTSNPN and CDR2 SVGIG (reference sequence). V was shortened by 0 bases and J by 4 bases, with 12 bases between the two germline ends. As DNA, the CDR3 is TGTGCCTGGAGTGTAATCCAGGGTACCACTGAAGCTTTCTTT. Protein sequence: CAWSVIQGTTEAFF.

The count of this clonotype is one. This chain joins TRBV6-1 and TRBJ1-1; D call uncertain. The CDR3 covers 15 residues. V lost 3 bases and J lost 3, with 14 bases in between. Germline values: CDR1 MNHNS, CDR2 SASEGT. The CDR3 DNA sequence: TGTGCCAGCAGTGAGCGACCTTCGATGGACACTGAAGCTTTCTTT. Amino acids: CASSERPSMDTEAFF.

At least ten counts were recorded for this clonotype. The rearrangement uses TRBV12-3 or TRBV12-4 and TRBJ1-1; D gene unclear. The V and J ends lost 5 bases and 4 bases respectively, with 5 bases between them. This CDR3 is built from 11 residues. DNA for the CDR3: TGTGCCAGCAGTACGGGCACTGAAGCTTTCTTT. Protein sequence: CASSTGTEAFF.

This clonotype showed up many times. The V and J genes are TRBV7-9 and TRBJ2-7; 8 bases agree with TRBD1. This CDR3 comprises 15 residues. Germline CDR1 SEHNR, CDR2 FQNEAQ (reference sequence). V lost 3 bases, J lost 5 bases, and 9 bases stayed unmatched. CDR3: CASSFPGTGQDEQYF. DNA for the CDR3: TGTGCCAGCAGCTTCCCCGGGACAGGTCAGGACGAGCAGTACTTC.

The chain combines TRBV6-2 or TRBV6-3 with TRBJ2-2; 11 nucleotides agree with TRBD2. There are 19 residues in the CDR3. V was clipped by 5 bases and J by 3 bases; unmatched bases: 14. Germline CDR1 is MNHEY and CDR2 is SVGEGT. The CDR3 reads CASSPVLDSGGADTGELFF. As DNA, the CDR3 is TGTGCCAGCAGTCCCGTTTTAGATAGCGGGGGGGCCGACACCGGGGAGCTGTTTTTT.

V is TRBV28 and J is TRBJ1-3, with a tentative D call TRBD1 (5 bases). The CDR3 is made up of 14 amino acids. CDR1 is MDHEN and CDR2 is SYDVKM in the germline V gene. V was trimmed by 6 bases and J by 2 bases, leaving 11 bases between them. The CDR3 nucleotides read TGTGCCAGCAGCCAGGGCAGGGCTGGAAACACCATATATTTT. Protein: CASSQGRAGNTIYF. The full variable domain, in which reference TRBV28 and TRBJ1-3 provide the parts outside the CDR3, is DVKVTQSSRYLVKRTGEKVFLECVQDMDHENMFWYRQDPGLGLRLIYFSYDVKMKEKGDIPEGYSVSREKKERFSLILESASTNQTSMYLCASSQGRAGNTIYFGEGSWLTVV.

The chain couples TRBV29-1 to TRBJ2-7; 11 bases line up with TRBD2. Unmatched junction bases numbered 4, after V lost 6 bases and J lost 3 bases. The germline V gene encodes CDR1 SQVTM and CDR2 ANQGSEA. This CDR3 contains 13 residues. CDR3: CSVVTSGGYEQYF. CDR3 DNA sequence: TGCAGCGTCGTCACTAGCGGGGGCTACGAGCAGTACTTC.

The V call is TRBV2, the J call TRBJ1-5; tentatively, D is TRBD1 (5 bases). The ends were cut back, 5 bases at V and 7 bases at J, with 18 bases in the middle. Germline V lookup: CDR1 SNHLY, CDR2 FYNNEI. The CDR3 totals 15 residues. In nucleotides, the CDR3 is TGTGCCAGCAGTCATTCCGCGGGGGGAACGCAGCCCCAGCATTTT. Its protein is CASSHSAGGTQPQHF.

This clonotype has at least ten counts. DNA for the CDR3: TGTGCCAGCAGCGTAGATCCCGCCTTGGGCAGTGATAGCAATCAGCCCCAGCATTTT. It specifies CASSVDPALGSDSNQPQHF. This chain links TRBV9 with TRBJ1-5; D is unresolved. Germline V gene data show CDR1 as SGDLS and CDR2 as YYNGEE. The CDR3 length is 19 residues. The V end was cut by 0 bases, the J end by 0 bases, with 19 bases between.

The chain recombines TRBV2 with TRBJ2-7; the match to TRBD1 covers 9 bases. The CDR3 is 14 residues long. V shed 6 bases, J shed 4 bases, and the junction held 7 bases outside the gene matches. Germline V gene sequence: CDR1 SNHLY, CDR2 FYNNEI. The DNA for the CDR3 is TGTGCCAGCAGGACGGACAGGGGTAATTACGAGCAGTACTTC. Its translation is CASRTDRGNYEQYF.

This clonotype was counted at least ten times. The rearrangement joins TRBV20-1 to TRBJ2-7; possibly TRBD2 for D (6 bases). The CDR3 consists of 13 residues. V was trimmed by 6 bases and J by 0 bases, leaving 12 bases between them. The germline CDR1 and CDR2 sequences are DFQATT and SNEGSKA (reference sequence). CDR3 loop: CSADSGASYEQYF. CDR3 nucleotides: TGCAGTGCAGATAGCGGAGCCTCCTACGAGCAGTACTTC.